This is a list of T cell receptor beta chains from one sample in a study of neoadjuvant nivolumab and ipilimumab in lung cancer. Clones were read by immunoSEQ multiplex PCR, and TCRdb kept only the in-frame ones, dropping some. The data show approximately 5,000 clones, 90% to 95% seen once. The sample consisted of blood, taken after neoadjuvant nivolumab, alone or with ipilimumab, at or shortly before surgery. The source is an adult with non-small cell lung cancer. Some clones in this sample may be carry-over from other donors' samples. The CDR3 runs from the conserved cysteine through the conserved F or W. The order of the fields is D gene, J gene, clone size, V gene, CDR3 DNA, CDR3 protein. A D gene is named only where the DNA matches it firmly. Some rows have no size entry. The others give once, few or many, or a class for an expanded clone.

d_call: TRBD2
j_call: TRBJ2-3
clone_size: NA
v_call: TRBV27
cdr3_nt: TGTGCCAGCAGCCAGATCTCATGGGGGGGGGATACGCAGTATTTT
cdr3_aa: CASSQISWGGDTQYF

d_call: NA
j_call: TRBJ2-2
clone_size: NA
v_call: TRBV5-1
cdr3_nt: TGCGCCAGCAGCTCCAGGGGGGAGGACGGGGAGCTGTTTTTT
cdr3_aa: CASSSRGEDGELFF

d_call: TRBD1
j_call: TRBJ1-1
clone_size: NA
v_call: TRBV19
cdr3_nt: TGTGCCAGTAGTACGACAGGGGCCCGGGGCGCAGGAACTGAAGCTTTCTTT
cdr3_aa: CASSTTGARGAGTEAFF

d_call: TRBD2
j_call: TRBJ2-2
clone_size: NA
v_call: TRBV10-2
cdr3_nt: TGCGCCAGCATCTATGGCGGGAGGGGAGGCGGGGAGCTGTTTTTT
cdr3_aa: CASIYGGRGGGELFF

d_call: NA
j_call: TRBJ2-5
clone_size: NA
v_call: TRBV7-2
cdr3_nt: TGTGCCAGCAGCACCCTGCCTCCCCAAAAAGAGACCCAGTACTTC
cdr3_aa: CASSTLPPQKETQYF

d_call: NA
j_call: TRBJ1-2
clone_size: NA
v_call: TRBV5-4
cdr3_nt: TGTGCCAGCAGCTTACAGGGTATAGGCTACACCTTC
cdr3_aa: CASSLQGIGYTF

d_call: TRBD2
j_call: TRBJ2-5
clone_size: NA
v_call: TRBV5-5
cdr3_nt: TGTGCCAGCACGGGGGGGCGGGGAGAGACCCAGTACTTC
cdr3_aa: CASTGGRGETQYF

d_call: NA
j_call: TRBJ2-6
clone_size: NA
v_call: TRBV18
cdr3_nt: TGTGCCAGCTCCAGAGGGTCTCTAGAAGGGGCCAACGTCCTGACTTTC
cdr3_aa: CASSRGSLEGANVLTF

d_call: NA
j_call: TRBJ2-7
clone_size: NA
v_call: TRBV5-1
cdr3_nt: TGCGCCAGCAGCTTGACAGGTACCTCCTACGAGCAGTACTTC
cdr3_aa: CASSLTGTSYEQYF

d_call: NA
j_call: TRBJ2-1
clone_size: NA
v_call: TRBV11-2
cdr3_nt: TGTGCCAGCAGCTTAAGTTTCAGCGCCTACAATGAGCAGTTCTTC
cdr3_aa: CASSLSFSAYNEQFF

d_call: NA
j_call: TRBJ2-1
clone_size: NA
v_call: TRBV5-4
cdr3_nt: TGTGCCAGCAGTTTGCGGGCGAGCTCCTACAATGAGCAGTTCTTC
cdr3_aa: CASSLRASSYNEQFF

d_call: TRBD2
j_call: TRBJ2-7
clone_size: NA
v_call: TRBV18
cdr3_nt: TGTGCCAGCTCCACTCTAGCGGACTACGGTCAGTACTTC
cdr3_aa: CASSTLADYGQYF

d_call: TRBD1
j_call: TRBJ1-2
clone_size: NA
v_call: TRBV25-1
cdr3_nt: TGTGCCAGCAGTCCGACAGGGAGCTATGGCTACACCTTC
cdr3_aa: CASSPTGSYGYTF

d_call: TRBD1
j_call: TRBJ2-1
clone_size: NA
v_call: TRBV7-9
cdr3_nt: TGTGCCAGCAGCGTATCCGGGACAGCTCACAATGAGCAGTTCTTC
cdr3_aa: CASSVSGTAHNEQFF

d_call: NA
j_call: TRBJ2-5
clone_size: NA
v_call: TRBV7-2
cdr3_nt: TGTGCCAGCAGCTTAGTACACCTCCAAACCCAGTACTTC
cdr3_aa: CASSLVHLQTQYF

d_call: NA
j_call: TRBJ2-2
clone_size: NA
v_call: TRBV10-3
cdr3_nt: TGTGCCATCAGTCCTTCCGCGCAGGGGGGGACCGGGGAGCTGTTTTTT
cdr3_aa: CAISPSAQGGTGELFF

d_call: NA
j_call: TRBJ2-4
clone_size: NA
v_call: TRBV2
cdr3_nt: TGTGCCAGCAAGGGACGGTTAGCCAAAAACATTCAGTACTTC
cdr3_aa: CASKGRLAKNIQYF

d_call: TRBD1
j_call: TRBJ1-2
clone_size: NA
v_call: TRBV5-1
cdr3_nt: TGCGCCAGCAGCGGAGACAGGGTTCCCTATGGCTACACCTTC
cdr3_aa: CASSGDRVPYGYTF

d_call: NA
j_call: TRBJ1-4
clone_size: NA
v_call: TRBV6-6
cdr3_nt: TGTGCCAGCAGTCCGGACTGGTATGAAAAACTGTTTTTT
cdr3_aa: CASSPDWYEKLFF

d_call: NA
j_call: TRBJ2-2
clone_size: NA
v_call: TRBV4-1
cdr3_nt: TGCGCCAGCAGCCCTCCCCCGAAAACACTAGCCGTCAACACCGGGGAGCTGTTTTTT
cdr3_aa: CASSPPPKTLAVNTGELFF

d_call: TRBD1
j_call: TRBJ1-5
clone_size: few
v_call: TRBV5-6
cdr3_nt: TGTGCCAGCAGCTTGGCAGGGGGTATCAATCAGCCCCAGCATTTT
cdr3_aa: CASSLAGGINQPQHF

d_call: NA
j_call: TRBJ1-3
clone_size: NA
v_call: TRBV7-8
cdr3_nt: TGTGCCAGCAGCCCAGGGGATGCCTTAGGAAACACCATATATTTT
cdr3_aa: CASSPGDALGNTIYF

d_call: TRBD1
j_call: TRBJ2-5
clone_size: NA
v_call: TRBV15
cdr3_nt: TGTGCCACCAGCAGCGCCTGGACAGGGCCAGGAGAGACCCAGTACTTC
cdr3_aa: CATSSAWTGPGETQYF

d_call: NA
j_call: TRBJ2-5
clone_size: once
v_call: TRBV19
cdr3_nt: TGTGCCAGTAAGGGCGGAGGGAAAGAGACCCAGTACTTC
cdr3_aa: CASKGGGKETQYF

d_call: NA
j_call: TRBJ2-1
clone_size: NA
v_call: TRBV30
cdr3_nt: TGTGCCTGGTCCATTAGAACAGACTACAATGAGCAGTTCTTC
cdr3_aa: CAWSIRTDYNEQFF

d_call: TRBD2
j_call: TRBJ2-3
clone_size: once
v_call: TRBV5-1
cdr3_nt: TGCGCCAGCAGAGTCCGGACTAGCGTTAGCACAGATACGCAGTATTTT
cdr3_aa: CASRVRTSVSTDTQYF

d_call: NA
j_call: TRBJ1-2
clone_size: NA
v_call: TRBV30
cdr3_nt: TGTGCCTGGAGGGAAAACTATGGCTACACCTTC
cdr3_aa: CAWRENYGYTF

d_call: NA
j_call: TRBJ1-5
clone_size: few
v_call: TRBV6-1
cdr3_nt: TGTGCCAGCAGGCTCAGGTCGGATCAGCCCCAGCATTTT
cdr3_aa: CASRLRSDQPQHF

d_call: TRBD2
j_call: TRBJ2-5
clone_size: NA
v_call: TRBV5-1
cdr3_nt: TGCGCCAGCGCCTCCGGGACTAGCGGAGAGACCCAGTACTTC
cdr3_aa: CASASGTSGETQYF

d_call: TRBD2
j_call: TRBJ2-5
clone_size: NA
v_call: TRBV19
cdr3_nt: TGTGCCAGTAGACTAGCGGGATATCAAGAGACCCAGTACTTC
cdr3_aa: CASRLAGYQETQYF

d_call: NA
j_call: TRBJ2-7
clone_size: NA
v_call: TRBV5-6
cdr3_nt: TGTGCCAGCAGCTTGGTTTCGGGGATTCAGTACTTC
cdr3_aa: CASSLVSGIQYF

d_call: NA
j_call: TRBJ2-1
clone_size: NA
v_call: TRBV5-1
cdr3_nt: TGCGCCAGCAGCAGGAGCGGTGGTGGCTCCTACAATGAGCAGTTCTTC
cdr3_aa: CASSRSGGGSYNEQFF

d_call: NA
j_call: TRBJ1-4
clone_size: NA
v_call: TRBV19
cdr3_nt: TGTGCCAGTACCGGCCAGTTGGGAACTAATGAAAAACTGTTTTTT
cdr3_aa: CASTGQLGTNEKLFF